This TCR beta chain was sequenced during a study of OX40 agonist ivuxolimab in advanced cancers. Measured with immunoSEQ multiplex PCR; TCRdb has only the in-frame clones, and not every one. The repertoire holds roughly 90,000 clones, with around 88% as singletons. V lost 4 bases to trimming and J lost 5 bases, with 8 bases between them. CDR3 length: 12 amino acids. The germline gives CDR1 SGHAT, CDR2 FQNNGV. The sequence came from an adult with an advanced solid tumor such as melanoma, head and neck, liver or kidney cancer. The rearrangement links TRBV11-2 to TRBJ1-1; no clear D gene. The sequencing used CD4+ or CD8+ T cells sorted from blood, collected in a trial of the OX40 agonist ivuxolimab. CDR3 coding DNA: TGTGCCAGCAGCTCGGGAGTAACTGAAGCTTTCTTT. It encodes CASSSGVTEAFF.